The T cell receptor (beta chain) described here comes from a study of cytomegalovirus exposure and HLA in healthy donors. Study-level findings and limits: Further analysis, carried out later, found HLA-associated TCR beta chains more clonally expanded than equally common other chains. Researchers catalogued 150 or so TCR beta chains as cytomegalovirus-associated. A prior analysis recorded that most TCR beta V segments were productive about 87% or about 30% of the time.

60 Vbeta and 13 Jbeta primers were used in PCR. Original methodology: Unique TCR beta chains totaled some 88 million in a later count, with roughly 12 million of them shared. Profiling relied on immunoSEQ multiplex PCR, and the TCRdb table lists in-frame clones only, not all of them. The V and J calls and clone size come from that table; D and trimming were worked out from the DNA. Among 150,000 or so clones listed, about three quarters were seen once. CDR1 and CDR2 from the germline V gene are SGHNT and YENEEA. V was clipped by 2 bases and J by 5 bases; unmatched bases: 17. The CDR3 totals 19 residues. For this clone: Its antigen is unknown.

Sequenced input: PBMCs. The clonotype was recovered from a man aged 40-55 years in good health and CMV-seropositive. The chain couples TRBV11-3 to TRBJ1-2; 10 bases fit TRBD1. In DNA, the CDR3 is TGTGCCAGCAGCTTATCGTCCACTTTTTCGGGACAGGGGACATATGGCTACACCTTC. This encodes CASSLSSTFSGQGTYGYTF.